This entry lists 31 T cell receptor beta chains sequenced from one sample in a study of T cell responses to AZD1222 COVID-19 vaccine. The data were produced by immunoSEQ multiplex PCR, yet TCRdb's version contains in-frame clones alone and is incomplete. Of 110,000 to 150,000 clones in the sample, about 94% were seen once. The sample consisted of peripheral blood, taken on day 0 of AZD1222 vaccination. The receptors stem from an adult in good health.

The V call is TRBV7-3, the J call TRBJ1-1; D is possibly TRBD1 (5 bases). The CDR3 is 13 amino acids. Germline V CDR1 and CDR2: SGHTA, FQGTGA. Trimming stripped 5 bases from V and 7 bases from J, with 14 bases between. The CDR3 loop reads CASSAGGEDEAFF. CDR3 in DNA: TGTGCCAGCAGCGCTGGGGGAGAGGATGAAGCTTTCTTT.

The CDR3 sequence: CASSITGSEPQHF. The CDR3 nucleotides are TGTGCCAGTAGTATAACAGGATCGGAGCCCCAGCATTTT. The chain links TRBV19 to TRBJ1-5; D perhaps matches TRBD1 (5 bases). This CDR3 has 13 amino acids. V lost 2 bases to trimming and J lost 8 bases, with 10 bases between them. The V gene's germline CDR1 is LNHDA and CDR2 SQIVND (reference sequence).

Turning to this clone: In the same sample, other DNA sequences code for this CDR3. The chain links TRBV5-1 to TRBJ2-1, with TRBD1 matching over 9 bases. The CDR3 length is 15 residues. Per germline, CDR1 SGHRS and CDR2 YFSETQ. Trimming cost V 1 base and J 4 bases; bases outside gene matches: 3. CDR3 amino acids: CASSLRTGVYNEQFF. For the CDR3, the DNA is TGCGCCAGCAGCTTGAGGACAGGGGTGTACAATGAGCAGTTCTTC.

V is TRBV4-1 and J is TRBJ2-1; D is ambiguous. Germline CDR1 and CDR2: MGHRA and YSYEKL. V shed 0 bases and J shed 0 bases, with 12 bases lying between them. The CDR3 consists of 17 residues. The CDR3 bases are TGCGCCAGCAGCCAAGATAAAGGTCCTAGCTCCTACAATGAGCAGTTCTTC. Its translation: CASSQDKGPSSYNEQFF.

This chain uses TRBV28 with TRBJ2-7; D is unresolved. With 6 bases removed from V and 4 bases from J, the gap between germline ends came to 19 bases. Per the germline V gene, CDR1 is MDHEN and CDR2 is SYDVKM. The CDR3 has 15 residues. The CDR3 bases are TGTGCCAGCAGGAAAAGTGGTTGGATTCGGTACGAGCAGTACTTC. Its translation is CASRKSGWIRYEQYF.

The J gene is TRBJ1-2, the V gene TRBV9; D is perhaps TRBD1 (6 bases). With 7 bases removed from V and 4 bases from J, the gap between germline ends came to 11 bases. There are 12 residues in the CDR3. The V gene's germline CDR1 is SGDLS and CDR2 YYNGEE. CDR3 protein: CASSTGTYGYTF. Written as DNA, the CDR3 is TGTGCCAGCTCCACAGGGACCTATGGCTACACCTTC.

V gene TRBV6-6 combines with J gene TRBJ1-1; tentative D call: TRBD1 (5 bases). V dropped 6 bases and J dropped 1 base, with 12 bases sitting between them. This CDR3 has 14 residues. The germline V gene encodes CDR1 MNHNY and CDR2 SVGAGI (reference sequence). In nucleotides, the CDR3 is TGTGCCAGCAGCCCCGGGACGGAGAACACTGAAGCTTTCTTT. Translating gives CASSPGTENTEAFF.

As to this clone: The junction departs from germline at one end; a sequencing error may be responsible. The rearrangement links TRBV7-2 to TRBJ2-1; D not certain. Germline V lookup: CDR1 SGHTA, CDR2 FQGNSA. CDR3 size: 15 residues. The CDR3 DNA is TGTGCCAGCAGCATAGCAACAAGCTCCTACAATGAGCAGTTCTTC. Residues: CASSIATSSYNEQFF.

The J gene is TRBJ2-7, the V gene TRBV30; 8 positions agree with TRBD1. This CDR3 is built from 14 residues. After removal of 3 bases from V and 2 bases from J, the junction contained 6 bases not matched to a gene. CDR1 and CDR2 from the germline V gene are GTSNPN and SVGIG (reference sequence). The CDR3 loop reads CAWSRGQGAYEQYF. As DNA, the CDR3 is TGTGCCTGGAGCCGAGGACAGGGAGCCTACGAGCAGTACTTC.

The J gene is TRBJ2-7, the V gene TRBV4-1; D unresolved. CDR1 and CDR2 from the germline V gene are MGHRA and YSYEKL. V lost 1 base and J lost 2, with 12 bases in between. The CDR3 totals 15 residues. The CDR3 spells CASSQAPAITYEQYF. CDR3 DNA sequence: TGCGCCAGCAGCCAAGCCCCCGCTATTACCTACGAGCAGTACTTC.

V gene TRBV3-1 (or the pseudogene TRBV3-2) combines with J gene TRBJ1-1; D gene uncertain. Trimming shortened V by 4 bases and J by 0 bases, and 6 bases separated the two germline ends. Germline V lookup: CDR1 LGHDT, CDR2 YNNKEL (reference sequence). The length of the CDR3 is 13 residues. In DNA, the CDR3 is TGTGCCAGCAGCCCCCACCTGAACACTGAAGCTTTCTTT. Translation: CASSPHLNTEAFF.

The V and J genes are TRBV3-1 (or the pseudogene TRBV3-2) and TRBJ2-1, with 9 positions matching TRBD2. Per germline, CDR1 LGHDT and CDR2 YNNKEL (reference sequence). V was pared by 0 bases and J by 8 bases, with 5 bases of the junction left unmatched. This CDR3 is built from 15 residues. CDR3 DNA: TGTGCCAGCAGCCAAGATTGGGCTAGCGGGGATGAGCAGTTCTTC. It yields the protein CASSQDWASGDEQFF.

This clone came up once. The CDR3 DNA sequence: TGTGCCAGTAGTATCTGGCCTAGCGGGAGGGGTTACAATGAGCAGTTCTTC. The encoded protein is CASSIWPSGRGYNEQFF. This rearrangement joins TRBV19 to TRBJ2-1; TRBD2 matches at 12 bases. CDR3 length equals 17 residues. From germline, CDR1 is LNHDA and CDR2 SQIVND (reference sequence). Germline trimming cut 3 bases from V and 4 bases from J; bases unmatched to any gene: 7.

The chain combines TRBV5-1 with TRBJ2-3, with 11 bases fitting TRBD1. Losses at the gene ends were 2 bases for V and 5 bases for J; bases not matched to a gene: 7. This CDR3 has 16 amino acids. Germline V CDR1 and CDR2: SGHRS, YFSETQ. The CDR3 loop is CASSFSGTGGRDTQYF. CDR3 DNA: TGCGCCAGCAGCTTCTCCGGGACAGGGGGTAGAGATACGCAGTATTTT.

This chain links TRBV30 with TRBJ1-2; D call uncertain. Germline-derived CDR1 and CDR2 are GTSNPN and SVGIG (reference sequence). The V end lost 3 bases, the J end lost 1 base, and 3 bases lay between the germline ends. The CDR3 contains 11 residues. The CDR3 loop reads CAWRNNYGYTF. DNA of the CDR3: TGTGCCTGGAGGAATAACTATGGCTACACCTTC.

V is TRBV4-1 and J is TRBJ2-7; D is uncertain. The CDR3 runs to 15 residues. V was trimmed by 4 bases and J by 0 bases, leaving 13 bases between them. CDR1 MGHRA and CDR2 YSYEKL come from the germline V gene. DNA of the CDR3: TGCGCCAGCAGCCCCCTTGGGGTCAACTCCTACGAGCAGTACTTC. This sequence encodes CASSPLGVNSYEQYF.

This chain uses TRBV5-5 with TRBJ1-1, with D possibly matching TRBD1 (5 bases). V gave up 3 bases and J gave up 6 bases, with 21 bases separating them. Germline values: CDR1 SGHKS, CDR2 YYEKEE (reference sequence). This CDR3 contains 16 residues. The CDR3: CASSSNPAGLGAEAFF. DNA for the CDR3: TGTGCCAGCAGCTCCAACCCGGCAGGGTTGGGGGCTGAAGCTTTCTTT. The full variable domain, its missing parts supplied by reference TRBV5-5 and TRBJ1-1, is DAGVTQSPTHLIKTRGQQVTLRCSPISGHKSVSWYQQVLGQGPQFIFQYYEKEERGRGNFPDRFSARQFPNYSSELNVNALLLGDSALYLCASSSNPAGLGAEAFFGQGTRLTVV.

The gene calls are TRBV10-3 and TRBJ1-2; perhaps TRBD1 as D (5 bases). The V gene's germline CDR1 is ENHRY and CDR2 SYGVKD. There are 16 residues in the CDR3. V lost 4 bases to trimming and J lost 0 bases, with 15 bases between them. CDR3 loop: CAISVYRLGTNYGYTF. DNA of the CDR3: TGTGCCATCAGTGTCTACAGGTTGGGGACTAACTATGGCTACACCTTC.

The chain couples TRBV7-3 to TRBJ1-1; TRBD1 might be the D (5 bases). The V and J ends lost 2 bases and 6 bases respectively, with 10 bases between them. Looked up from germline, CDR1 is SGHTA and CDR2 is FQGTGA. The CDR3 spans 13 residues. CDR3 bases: TGTGCCAGCAGCTTAGGGGGAGGGGCTGAAGCTTTCTTT. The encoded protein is CASSLGGGAEAFF.

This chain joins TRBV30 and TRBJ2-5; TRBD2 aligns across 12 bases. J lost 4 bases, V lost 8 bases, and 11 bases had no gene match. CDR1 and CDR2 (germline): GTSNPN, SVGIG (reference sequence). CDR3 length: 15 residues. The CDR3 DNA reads TGTGCCGGAGACCCGCTAGCGGGGGGGCTAGAGACCCAGTACTTC. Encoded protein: CAGDPLAGGLETQYF.

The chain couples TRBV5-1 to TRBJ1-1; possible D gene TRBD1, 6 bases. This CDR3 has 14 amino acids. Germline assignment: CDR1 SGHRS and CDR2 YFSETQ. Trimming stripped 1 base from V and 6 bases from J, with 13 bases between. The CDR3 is CASSLSGETAEAFF. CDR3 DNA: TGCGCCAGCAGCTTGTCAGGGGAAACCGCTGAAGCTTTCTTT.

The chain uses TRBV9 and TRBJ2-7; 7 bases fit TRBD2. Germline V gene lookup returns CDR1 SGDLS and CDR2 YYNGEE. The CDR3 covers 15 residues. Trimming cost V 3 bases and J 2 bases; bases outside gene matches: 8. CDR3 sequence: CASSAGLAGPYEQYF. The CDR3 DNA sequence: TGTGCCAGCAGCGCCGGATTAGCGGGCCCCTACGAGCAGTACTTC.

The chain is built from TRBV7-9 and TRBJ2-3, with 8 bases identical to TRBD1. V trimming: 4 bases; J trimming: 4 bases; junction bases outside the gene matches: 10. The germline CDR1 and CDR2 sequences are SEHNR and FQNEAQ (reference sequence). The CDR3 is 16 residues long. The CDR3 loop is CASSYPTGEQADTQYF. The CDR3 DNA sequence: TGTGCCAGCAGCTACCCGACAGGGGAGCAGGCAGATACGCAGTATTTT.

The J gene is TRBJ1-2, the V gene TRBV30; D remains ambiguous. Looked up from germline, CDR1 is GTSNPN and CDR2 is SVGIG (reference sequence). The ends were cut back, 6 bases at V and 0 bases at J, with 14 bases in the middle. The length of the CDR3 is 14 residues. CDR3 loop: CACPGLQANYGYTF. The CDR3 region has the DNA TGTGCCTGCCCCGGGCTTCAAGCTAACTATGGCTACACCTTC.

The CDR3 DNA sequence: TGTGCCAGCAGTAATACGGGAGGCGGGGAAGCTTTCTTT. Amino acid sequence: CASSNTGGGEAFF. The rearrangement uses TRBV28 and TRBJ1-1; the D is unclear. V lost 5 bases and J lost 8, with 15 bases in between. Germline CDR1 and CDR2: MDHEN and SYDVKM. The CDR3 length is 13 residues.

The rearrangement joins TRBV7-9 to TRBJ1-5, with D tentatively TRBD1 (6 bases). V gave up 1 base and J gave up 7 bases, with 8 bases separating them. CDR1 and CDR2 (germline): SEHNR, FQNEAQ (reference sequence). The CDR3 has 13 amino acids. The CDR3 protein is CASSLGGAQPQHF. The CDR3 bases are TGTGCCAGCAGCTTAGGGGGGGCCCAGCCCCAGCATTTT.

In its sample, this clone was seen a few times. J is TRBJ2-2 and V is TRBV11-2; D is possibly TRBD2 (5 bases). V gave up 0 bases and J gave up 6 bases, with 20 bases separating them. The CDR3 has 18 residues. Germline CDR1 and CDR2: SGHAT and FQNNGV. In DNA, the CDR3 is TGTGCCAGCAGCTTAGATTTACGGACTCTAAGAGGCTCCGGGGAGCTGTTTTTT. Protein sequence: CASSLDLRTLRGSGELFF.

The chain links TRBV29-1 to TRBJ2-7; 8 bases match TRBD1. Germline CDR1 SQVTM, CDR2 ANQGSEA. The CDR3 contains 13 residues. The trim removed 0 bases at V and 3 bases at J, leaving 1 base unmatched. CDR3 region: CSVEDGTGYEQYF. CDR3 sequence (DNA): TGCAGCGTTGAAGATGGGACAGGCTACGAGCAGTACTTC.

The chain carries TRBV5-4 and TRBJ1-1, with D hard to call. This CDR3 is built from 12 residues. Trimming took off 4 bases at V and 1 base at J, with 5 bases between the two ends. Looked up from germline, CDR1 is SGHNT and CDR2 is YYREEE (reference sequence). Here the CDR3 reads CASSPQNTEAFF. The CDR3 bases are TGTGCCAGCAGCCCTCAGAACACTGAAGCTTTCTTT. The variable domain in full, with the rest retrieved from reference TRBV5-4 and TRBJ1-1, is ETGVTQSPTHLIKTRGQQVTLRCSSQSGHNTVSWYQQALGQGPQFIFQYYREEENGRGNFPPRFSGLQFPNYSSELNVNALELDDSALYLCASSPQNTEAFFGQGTRLTVV.

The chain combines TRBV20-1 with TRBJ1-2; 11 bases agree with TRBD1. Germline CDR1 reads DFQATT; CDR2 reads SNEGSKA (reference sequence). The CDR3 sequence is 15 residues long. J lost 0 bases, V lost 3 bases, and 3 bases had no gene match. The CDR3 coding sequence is TGCAGTGCTAGTGTGGGACAGGGGGCTAACTATGGCTACACCTTC. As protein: CSASVGQGANYGYTF.

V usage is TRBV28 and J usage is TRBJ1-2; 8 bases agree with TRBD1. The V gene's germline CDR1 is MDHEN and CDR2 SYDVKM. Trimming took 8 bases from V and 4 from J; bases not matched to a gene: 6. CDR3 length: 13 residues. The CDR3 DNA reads TGTGCCAGCCGAAGGACAGGGTCCTATGGCTACACCTTC. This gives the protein CASRRTGSYGYTF.